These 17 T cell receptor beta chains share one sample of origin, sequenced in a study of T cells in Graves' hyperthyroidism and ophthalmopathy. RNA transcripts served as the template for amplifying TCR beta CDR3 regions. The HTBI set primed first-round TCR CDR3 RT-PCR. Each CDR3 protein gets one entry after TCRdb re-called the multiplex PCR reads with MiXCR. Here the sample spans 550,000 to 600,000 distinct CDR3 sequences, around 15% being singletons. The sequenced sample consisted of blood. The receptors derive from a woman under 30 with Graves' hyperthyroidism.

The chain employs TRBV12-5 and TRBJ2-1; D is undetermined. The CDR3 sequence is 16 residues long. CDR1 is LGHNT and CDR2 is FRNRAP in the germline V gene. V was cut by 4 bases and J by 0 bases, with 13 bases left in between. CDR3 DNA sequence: TGTGCTAGTGGTTGGTCCACAGTGCCCTCCTACAATGAGCAGTTCTTC. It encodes CASGWSTVPSYNEQFF.

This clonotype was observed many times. In nucleotides, the CDR3 is TGCAGTGCTAGTAGCGGGACTAGCACAGATACGCAGTATTTT. Its translation: CSASSGTSTDTQYF. V usage is TRBV20-1 and J usage is TRBJ2-3, with 8 nucleotides matching TRBD2. CDR1 DFQATT and CDR2 SNEGSKA come from the germline V gene (reference sequence). V gave up 3 bases and J gave up 0 bases; unmatched junction bases: 2. The CDR3 has 14 residues.

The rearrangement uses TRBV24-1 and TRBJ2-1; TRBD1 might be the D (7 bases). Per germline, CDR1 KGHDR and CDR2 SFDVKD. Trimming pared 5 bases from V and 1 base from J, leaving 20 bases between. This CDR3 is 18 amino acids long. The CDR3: CATSGGDPSGGSYNEQFF. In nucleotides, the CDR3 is TGTGCCACCAGTGGAGGGGACCCGTCAGGGGGGTCCTACAATGAGCAGTTCTTC.

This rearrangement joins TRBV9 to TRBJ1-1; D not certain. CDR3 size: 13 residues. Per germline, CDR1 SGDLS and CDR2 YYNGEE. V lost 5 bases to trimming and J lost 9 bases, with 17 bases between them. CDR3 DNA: TGTGCCAGCAGTCCCCCTGCGGGTCGTAAAGCTTTCTTT. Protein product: CASSPPAGRKAFF.

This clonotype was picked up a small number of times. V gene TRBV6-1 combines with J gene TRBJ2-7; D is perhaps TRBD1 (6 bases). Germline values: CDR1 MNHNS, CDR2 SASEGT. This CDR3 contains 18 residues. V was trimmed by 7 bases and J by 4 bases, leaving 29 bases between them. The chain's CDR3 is CASTSEARIGQLKYEQYF. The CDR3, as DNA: TGTGCCAGCACTAGTGAAGCGCGGATTGGACAGTTGAAGTACGAGCAGTACTTC.

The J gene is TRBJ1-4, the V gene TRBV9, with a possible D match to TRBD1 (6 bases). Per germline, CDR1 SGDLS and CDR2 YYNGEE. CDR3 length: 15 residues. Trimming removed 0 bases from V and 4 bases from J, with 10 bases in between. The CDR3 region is CASSVVGAVNEKLFF. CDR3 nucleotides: TGTGCCAGCAGCGTAGTGGGGGCTGTTAATGAAAAACTGTTTTTT.

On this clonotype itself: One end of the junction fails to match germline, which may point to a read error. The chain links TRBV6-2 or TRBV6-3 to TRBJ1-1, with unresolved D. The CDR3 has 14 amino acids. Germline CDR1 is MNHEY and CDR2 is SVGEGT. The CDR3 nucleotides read TGTGCCAGCAGCTTCTCCCCACTGAACACTGAAGCTTCCTTT. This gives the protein CASSFSPLNTEASF.

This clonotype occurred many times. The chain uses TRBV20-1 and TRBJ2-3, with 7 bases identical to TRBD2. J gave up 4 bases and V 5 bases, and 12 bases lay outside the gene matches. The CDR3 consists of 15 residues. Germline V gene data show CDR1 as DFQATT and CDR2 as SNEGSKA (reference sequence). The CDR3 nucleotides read TGCAGTGCTTTAGGACTAGTGGGTCGGGCAGATACGCAGTATTTT. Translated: CSALGLVGRADTQYF.

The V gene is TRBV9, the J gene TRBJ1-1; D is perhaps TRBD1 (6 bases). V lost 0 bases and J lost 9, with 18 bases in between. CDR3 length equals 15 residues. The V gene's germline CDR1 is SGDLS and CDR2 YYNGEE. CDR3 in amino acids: CASSVDQWGAFQAFF. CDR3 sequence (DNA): TGTGCCAGCAGCGTAGATCAGTGGGGGGCCTTCCAAGCTTTCTTT.

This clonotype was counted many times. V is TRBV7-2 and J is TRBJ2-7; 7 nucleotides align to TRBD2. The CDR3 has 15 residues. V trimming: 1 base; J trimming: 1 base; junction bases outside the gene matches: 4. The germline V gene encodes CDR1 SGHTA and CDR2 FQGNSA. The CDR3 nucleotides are TGTGCCAGCAGCTTAGTTGAGGGAGGGTCCTACGAGCAGTACTTC. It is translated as CASSLVEGGSYEQYF.

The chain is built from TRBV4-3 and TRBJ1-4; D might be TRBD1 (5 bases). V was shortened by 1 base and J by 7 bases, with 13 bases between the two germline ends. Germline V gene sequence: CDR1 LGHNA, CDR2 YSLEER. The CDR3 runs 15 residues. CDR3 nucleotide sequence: TGCGCCAGCAGCCAAGTTGGCAGGGCTGGTGAAAAACTGTTTTTT. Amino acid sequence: CASSQVGRAGEKLFF.

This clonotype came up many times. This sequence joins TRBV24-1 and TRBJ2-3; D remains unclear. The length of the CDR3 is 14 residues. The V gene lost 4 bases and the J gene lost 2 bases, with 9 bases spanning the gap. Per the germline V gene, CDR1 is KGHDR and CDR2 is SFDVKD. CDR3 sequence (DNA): TGTGCCACCAGTGAGGTCTATTCCACAGATACGCAGTATTTT. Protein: CATSEVYSTDTQYF.

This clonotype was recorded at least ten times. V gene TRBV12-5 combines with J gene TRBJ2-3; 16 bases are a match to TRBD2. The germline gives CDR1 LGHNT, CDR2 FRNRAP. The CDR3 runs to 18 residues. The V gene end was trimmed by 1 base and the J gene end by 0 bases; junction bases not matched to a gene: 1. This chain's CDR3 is CASGLGGLAGGSTDTQYF. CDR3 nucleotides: TGTGCTAGTGGTTTGGGGGGACTAGCGGGAGGGAGCACAGATACGCAGTATTTT.

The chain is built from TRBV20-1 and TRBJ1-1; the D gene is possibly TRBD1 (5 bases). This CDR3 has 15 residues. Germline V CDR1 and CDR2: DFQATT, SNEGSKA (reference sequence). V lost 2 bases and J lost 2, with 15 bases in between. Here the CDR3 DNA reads TGCAGTGCTAGACCAGCGGGACGGGGAAACACTGAAGCTTTCTTT. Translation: CSARPAGRGNTEAFF.

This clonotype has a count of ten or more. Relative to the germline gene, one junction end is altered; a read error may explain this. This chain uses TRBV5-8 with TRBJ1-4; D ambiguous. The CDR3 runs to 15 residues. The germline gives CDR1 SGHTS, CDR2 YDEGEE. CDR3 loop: CASSLGRTTNEKLFF. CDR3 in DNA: TGTGCCAGCAGTTTGGGGAGGACAACTAATGAAAAACTGTTTTTT.

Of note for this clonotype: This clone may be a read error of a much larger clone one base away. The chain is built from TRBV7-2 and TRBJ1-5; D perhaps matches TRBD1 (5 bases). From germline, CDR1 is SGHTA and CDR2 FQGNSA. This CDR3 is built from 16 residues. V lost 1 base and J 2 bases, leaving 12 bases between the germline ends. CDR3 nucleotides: TGTGCCAGCAGCTTAGTTGGGGGTTTGGGCAATCAGCCCCAGCATTTT. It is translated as CASSLVGGLGNQPQHF.

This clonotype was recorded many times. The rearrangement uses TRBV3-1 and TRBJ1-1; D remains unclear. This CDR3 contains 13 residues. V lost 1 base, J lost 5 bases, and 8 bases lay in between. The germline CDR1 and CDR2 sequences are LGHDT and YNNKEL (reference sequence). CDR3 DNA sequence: TGTGCCAGCAGCCAAGGGGTAGGGACTGAAGCTTTCTTT. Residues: CASSQGVGTEAFF.